One and the same sample provided the 18 T cell receptor beta chains below, sequenced in a study of blood T cell repertoires in COVID-19. The table came from immunoSEQ multiplex PCR; TCRdb's copy has only in-frame clones and leaves some out. Among about 300,000 clones listed, over 75% were seen once. Sequenced material: PBMCs or T cells enriched from blood (not recorded which). The receptors originated from a man aged 30 to 45 who had recovered from COVID-19.

The V and J genes are TRBV3-1 (or the pseudogene TRBV3-2) and TRBJ1-3; TRBD1 matches 8 bases. The germline V gene has CDR1 LGHDT and CDR2 YNNKEL (reference sequence). The J segment lost 0 bases and the V segment lost 3 bases, leaving 7 bases of the junction unmatched. The CDR3 is 17 residues long. The CDR3 reads CASSHSTGANSGNTIYF. DNA for the CDR3: TGTGCCAGCAGCCACTCGACAGGGGCGAACTCTGGAAACACCATATATTTT.

The genes are TRBV14 and TRBJ2-7, with TRBD1 matching over 8 bases. The CDR3 extends over 14 amino acids. Trimming removed 6 bases from V and 5 bases from J; junction bases left unmatched: 9. Germline CDR1 SGHDN, CDR2 FVKESK. The CDR3 DNA sequence: TGTGCCAGCAGAAGGACAGGGAATACCCACGAGCAGTACTTC. Its protein product is CASRRTGNTHEQYF.

This chain connects TRBV6-5 to TRBJ2-1; perhaps TRBD2 as D (5 bases). V was trimmed by 7 bases and J by 5 bases, leaving 12 bases between them. Germline V gives CDR1 MNHEY, CDR2 SVGAGI. CDR3 length: 13 amino acids. The CDR3 here is CASTGLFNNEQFF. The CDR3 nucleotides are TGTGCCAGCACAGGACTGTTCAACAATGAGCAGTTCTTC.

The chain links TRBV24-1 to TRBJ2-1; D possibly corresponds to TRBD1 (7 bases). Germline V CDR1 and CDR2: KGHDR, SFDVKD. This CDR3 contains 17 residues. V gave up 1 base and J gave up 1 base, with 13 bases separating them. CDR3 coding DNA: TGTGCCACCAGTGATTTCAGGAGGGGGCTTTCCTACAATGAGCAGTTCTTC. Translating gives CATSDFRRGLSYNEQFF.

V gene TRBV5-1 combines with J gene TRBJ2-1; 13 positions agree with TRBD2. CDR1 and CDR2 from the germline V gene are SGHRS and YFSETQ. The ends lost 5 bases at V and 3 bases at J; junction bases unmatched: 11. This CDR3 contains 18 residues. This CDR3 reads CASRRTSGGNFLYNEQFF. For the CDR3, the DNA is TGCGCCAGCAGGCGGACTAGCGGGGGAAACTTTCTCTACAATGAGCAGTTCTTC.

The gene calls are TRBV9 and TRBJ1-2; D perhaps matches TRBD1 (5 bases). Trimming removed 3 bases from V and 6 bases from J, with 18 bases in between. Germline-derived CDR1 and CDR2 are SGDLS and YYNGEE. The CDR3 contains 15 residues. Written as DNA, the CDR3 is TGTGCCAGCAGCGCCATTACGGGGGGGACGGATGGCTACACCTTC. Its protein product is CASSAITGGTDGYTF.

The V call is TRBV15, the J call TRBJ2-7, with 9 bases aligning to TRBD2. The CDR3 sequence is 16 residues long. The germline gives CDR1 LNHNV, CDR2 YYDKDF (reference sequence). V lost 0 bases and J lost 7; bases outside the gene matches: 10. CDR3 in amino acids: CATSRDLAGGLQEQYF. The CDR3 nucleotides are TGTGCCACCAGCAGAGATTTGGCGGGGGGGCTCCAGGAGCAGTACTTC.

The chain couples TRBV24-1 to TRBJ2-5; TRBD1 matches 8 bases. CDR3 length equals 15 residues. V lost 2 bases to trimming and J lost 5 bases; unmatched junction nucleotides: 6. Germline values: CDR1 KGHDR, CDR2 SFDVKD. CDR3 sequence: CATSDSRGPGETQYF. The CDR3 region has the DNA TGTGCCACCAGTGATTCCAGGGGGCCTGGGGAGACCCAGTACTTC.

The chain is built from TRBV3-1 (or the pseudogene TRBV3-2) and TRBJ2-6; D unclear. From germline, CDR1 is LGHDT and CDR2 YNNKEL (reference sequence). Trimming left V 0 bases short and J 4 bases short, with 16 bases between. This CDR3 is 18 amino acids long. Here the CDR3 DNA reads TGTGCCAGCAGCCAAGAATTAGGCTGGGCCGACGGGGCCAACGTCCTGACTTTC. Encoded protein: CASSQELGWADGANVLTF.

The rearrangement links TRBV14 to TRBJ2-7; 8 positions agree with TRBD1. With V trimmed by 0 bases and J by 9 bases, 13 bases remained unmatched. This CDR3 has 16 residues. CDR1 and CDR2 from the germline V gene are SGHDN and FVKESK. CDR3 coding DNA: TGTGCCAGCAGCCAAGAGGGAGGACAGGGCCCCGAACGGCAGTACTTC. Its translation is CASSQEGGQGPERQYF.

The chain links TRBV5-8 to TRBJ2-7; perhaps TRBD1 as D (6 bases). V gave up 3 bases and J gave up 2 bases, with 15 bases separating them. This CDR3 spans 15 amino acids. Germline CDR1 and CDR2: SGHTS and YDEGEE. Here the CDR3 reads CASSSTGDNPYEQYF. As DNA, the CDR3 is TGTGCCAGCAGCTCGACTGGGGACAACCCCTACGAGCAGTACTTC.

This rearrangement joins TRBV7-9 to TRBJ1-1, with 7 bases fitting TRBD1. This CDR3 spans 11 amino acids. The J segment lost 8 bases and the V segment lost 5 bases, leaving 2 bases of the junction unmatched. Germline CDR1 reads SEHNR; CDR2 reads FQNEAQ (reference sequence). The CDR3 DNA is TGTGCCAGCAGCCTGGGACAGGAAGCTTTCTTT. Its protein is CASSLGQEAFF.

This clone has a single count. The junction shows a germline mismatch at one end, possibly a read error. The rearrangement joins TRBV29-1 to TRBJ2-1, with TRBD2 matching over 7 bases. CDR1 and CDR2 (germline): SQVTM, ANQGSEA. The CDR3 loop spans 12 amino acids. For the CDR3, the DNA is TGCAGCGTTGATGCGACTAGCAATGAGCAATTCTTC. This gives the protein CSVDATSNEQFF.

With regard to this clone: The same CDR3 arises from other DNA sequences in this sample as well. The chain is built from TRBV3-1 (or the pseudogene TRBV3-2) and TRBJ2-3; 9 bases map to TRBD2. Trimming cost V 3 bases and J 6 bases; bases outside gene matches: 4. The germline V gene has CDR1 LGHDT and CDR2 YNNKEL (reference sequence). The CDR3 has 14 amino acids. The chain's CDR3 is CASSHLAGRDTQYF. CDR3 bases: TGTGCCAGCAGCCATCTAGCGGGGAGGGATACGCAGTATTTT.

The chain links TRBV5-1 to TRBJ2-1, with TRBD1 matching 10 bases. This CDR3 is 14 amino acids long. Germline V gives CDR1 SGHRS, CDR2 YFSETQ. V dropped 0 bases and J dropped 6; count of bases not matched to a gene: 0. As DNA, the CDR3 is TGCGCCAGCAGCTTGGGGACAGGGGGCAATGAGCAGTTCTTC. Residues: CASSLGTGGNEQFF.

This chain connects TRBV19 to TRBJ1-3; weak D call: TRBD1 (5 bases). Germline values: CDR1 LNHDA, CDR2 SQIVND (reference sequence). V lost 5 bases and J lost 3, with 14 bases in between. This CDR3 spans 15 amino acids. CDR3 residues: CASSAYRQFGNTIYF. The CDR3 DNA sequence: TGTGCCAGTAGTGCGTACAGGCAATTTGGAAACACCATATATTTT.

This clone was observed a single time. The chain uses TRBV7-8 and TRBJ2-4, with 8 bases matching TRBD1. This CDR3 is 16 amino acids long. Trimming took 3 bases from V and 0 from J; bases not matched to a gene: 4. Germline V gives CDR1 SGHVS, CDR2 FQNEAQ. The CDR3 is CASSLDRAGAKNIQYF. The CDR3 DNA reads as TGTGCCAGCAGCTTGGACAGGGCGGGAGCCAAAAACATTCAGTACTTC.

The J gene is TRBJ2-7, the V gene TRBV10-3, with 8 positions matching TRBD1. Germline CDR1 and CDR2: ENHRY and SYGVKD. Trimming removed 5 bases from V and 2 bases from J; junction bases left unmatched: 5. CDR3 length: 14 residues. The CDR3 reads CAISHDRGPYEQYF. The CDR3, as DNA: TGTGCCATCAGTCACGACAGGGGACCCTACGAGCAGTACTTC.